This T cell receptor beta chain derives from a study of T-cell reconstitution after alpha-beta-depleted transplantation in children. This clonotype showed up just a few times. Its antigen is currently unknown. This CDR3 has 15 residues. Germline V gives CDR1 SGDLS, CDR2 YYNGEE. Trimming left V 0 bases short and J 3 bases short, with 13 bases between. The TCRbeta library incorporated unique molecular identifiers. TCRdb analysed the PCR reads with MiXCR anew, one entry per CDR3 protein. Altogether about a million distinct CDR3 sequences are present, 25% to 30% being singletons, with the ten largest covering over 25%. General study points: Reportedly, roughly two months post-transplant, alpha-beta T cells arose from several hundred expanded graft clones. One year post-transplant, T-cell counts and diversity were largely derived from T cells produced anew.

This TCR was recovered from a boy under two years old who had a stem cell transplant for SCID, so the T cells may come from the graft donor. The J gene is TRBJ2-7, the V gene TRBV9; TRBD2 might be the D (5 bases). This material consisted of PBMCs, mostly from graft donor cells, taken 360 days after TCRalphabeta/CD19-depleted stem cell transplant. The CDR3 nucleotides are TGTGCCAGCAGCGTAGGTACCGGAGGCATCTACGAGCAGTACTTC. Translating it yields CASSVGTGGIYEQYF.